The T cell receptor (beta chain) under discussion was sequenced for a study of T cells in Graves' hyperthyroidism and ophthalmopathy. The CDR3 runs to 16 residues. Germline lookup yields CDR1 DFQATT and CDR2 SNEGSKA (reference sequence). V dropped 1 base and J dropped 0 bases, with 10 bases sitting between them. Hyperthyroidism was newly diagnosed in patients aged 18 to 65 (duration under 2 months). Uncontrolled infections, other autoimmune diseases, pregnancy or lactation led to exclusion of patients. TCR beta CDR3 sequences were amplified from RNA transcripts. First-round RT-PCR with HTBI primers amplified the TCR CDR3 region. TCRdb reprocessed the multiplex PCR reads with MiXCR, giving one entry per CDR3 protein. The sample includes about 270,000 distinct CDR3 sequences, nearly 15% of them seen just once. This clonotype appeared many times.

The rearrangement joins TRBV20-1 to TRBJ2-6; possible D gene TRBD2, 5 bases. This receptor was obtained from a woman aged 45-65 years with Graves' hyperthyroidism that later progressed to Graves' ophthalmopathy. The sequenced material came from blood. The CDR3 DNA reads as TGCAGTGCTAGAGTGCCCGGGATCTCTGGGGCCAACGTCCTGACTTTC. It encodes CSARVPGISGANVLTF.